Each of the 18 T cell receptor beta chains below was sequenced from the same sample in a study of shared clonotypes between healthy human individuals. Sequencing was performed with immunoSEQ multiplex PCR; in TCRdb, only in-frame clones are kept and a portion is missing. Seen here are over 1.4 million clones, about 96% observed once, and the top ten hold 1% to 1.5%. The sequenced sample was naive CD4+ T cells sorted from blood. As for subset: CD45RA+ positively selected. The receptor source for this set is a young man in good health.

The chain is built from TRBV19 and TRBJ2-7; D gene ambiguous. V was clipped by 7 bases and J by 4 bases, with 17 bases between them. The CDR3 loop spans 14 amino acids. Looked up from germline, CDR1 is LNHDA and CDR2 is SQIVND (reference sequence). CDR3 sequence: CASKNNGHAYEQYF. In nucleotides, the CDR3 is TGTGCCAGTAAAAACAATGGGCACGCATACGAGCAGTACTTC.

The V call is TRBV18, the J call TRBJ1-5; 8 nucleotides align to TRBD1. The ends lost 3 bases at V and 5 bases at J; junction bases unmatched: 6. The CDR3 consists of 15 residues. Germline CDR1 reads KGHSH; CDR2 reads LQKENI. The CDR3 bases are TGTGCCAGCTCACCGGCAGGGGGCCCCGATCAGCCCCAGCATTTT. The encoded protein is CASSPAGGPDQPQHF. Full variable domain (outside the CDR3, taken from reference TRBV18 and TRBJ1-5): NAGVMQNPRHLVRRRGQEARLRCSPMKGHSHVYWYRQLPEEGLKFMVYLQKENIIDESGMPKERFSAEFPKEGPSILRIQQVVRGDSAAYFCASSPAGGPDQPQHFGDGTRLSIL.

The CDR3 DNA sequence: TGCGCCAGCAGCCAAGAGTTAGGGATCGGGGAGCTGTTTTTT. This gives the protein CASSQELGIGELFF. This rearrangement joins TRBV4-1 to TRBJ2-2; D gene unclear. In germline, CDR1 is MGHRA, CDR2 YSYEKL. Deletions cut 0 bases from V and 7 bases from J, with 9 bases between. The CDR3 length is 14 residues.

The chain joins TRBV7-6 to TRBJ2-3; TRBD2 aligns across 8 bases. Germline CDR1 reads SGHVS; CDR2 reads FNYEAQ. This CDR3 spans 16 amino acids. The junction had 7 bases not matched to a gene; V was cut back by 0 bases and J by 5 bases. For the CDR3, the DNA is TGTGCCAGCAGCTTAGCAGGCGGGGGGAGAGGAGATACGCAGTATTTT. This gives the protein CASSLAGGGRGDTQYF. Supplemented by reference TRBV7-6 and TRBJ2-3, the full variable domain reads GAGVSQSPRYKVTKRGQDVALRCDPISGHVSLYWYRQALGQGPEFLTYFNYEAQQDKSGLPNDRFSAERPEGSISTLTIQRTEQRDSAMYRCASSLAGGGRGDTQYFGPGTRLTVL.

Here the CDR3 DNA reads TGTGCCAGCAGCTTGGGTGGAAGCAATCAGCCCCAGCATTTT. It specifies CASSLGGSNQPQHF. J is TRBJ1-5 and V is TRBV5-8; D remains unclear. This CDR3 spans 14 amino acids. CDR1 SGHTS and CDR2 YDEGEE come from the germline V gene. V was cut by 0 bases and J by 1 base, with 5 bases left in between.

This chain links TRBV6-5 with TRBJ2-5, with D tentatively TRBD2 (7 bases). V was cut by 8 bases and J by 7 bases, with 20 bases left in between. The germline gives CDR1 MNHEY, CDR2 SVGAGI. This CDR3 has 14 amino acids. CDR3 loop: CASASGGTWVTQYF. In DNA, the CDR3 is TGTGCCAGCGCCTCCGGGGGGACATGGGTGACCCAGTACTTC.

Only a few counts were recorded for this clone. Other DNA sequences in this sample translate to the same CDR3. The gene calls are TRBV18 and TRBJ2-6; no clear D. There are 15 residues in the CDR3. V gave up 1 base and J gave up 1 base, with 5 bases separating them. Germline CDR1 and CDR2: KGHSH and LQKENI. The CDR3 DNA sequence: TGTGCCAGCTCACCACTCGATTCTGGGGCCAACGTCCTGACTTTC. Translating gives CASSPLDSGANVLTF.

The rearrangement uses TRBV5-5 and TRBJ2-7; D ambiguous. CDR1 and CDR2 (germline): SGHKS, YYEKEE (reference sequence). The CDR3 sequence is 12 residues long. The V end lost 4 bases, the J end lost 6 bases, and 11 bases lay between the germline ends. Written as DNA, the CDR3 is TGTGCCAGCAGCCTGACCCGACTCGAGCAGTACTTC. Translating it yields CASSLTRLEQYF. The full variable domain, in which reference TRBV5-5 and TRBJ2-7 provide the parts outside the CDR3, is DAGVTQSPTHLIKTRGQQVTLRCSPISGHKSVSWYQQVLGQGPQFIFQYYEKEERGRGNFPDRFSARQFPNYSSELNVNALLLGDSALYLCASSLTRLEQYFGPGTRLTVT.

A note on this clone: Other DNA sequences of this sample code for an identical CDR3. This chain uses TRBV2 with TRBJ2-3; 7 bases line up with TRBD2. The germline V gene encodes CDR1 SNHLY and CDR2 FYNNEI. The CDR3 contains 14 residues. Trimming removed 4 bases from V and 1 base from J; junction bases left unmatched: 2. CDR3 bases: TGTGCCAGCAGTGGACTAGCAGGCACAGATACGCAGTATTTT. It encodes CASSGLAGTDTQYF. The complete variable domain, with remaining parts taken from reference TRBV2 and TRBJ2-3, reads EPEVTQTPSHQVTQMGQEVILRCVPISNHLYFYWYRQILGQKVEFLVSFYNNEISEKSEIFDDQFSVERPDGSNFTLKIRSTKLEDSAMYFCASSGLAGTDTQYFGPGTRLTVL.

The CDR3 bases are TGTGCCAGCAGCGGGGGACAGGGGACCGAAAACATTCAGTACTTC. Translation gives CASSGGQGTENIQYF. The V and J genes are TRBV11-3 and TRBJ2-4; 10 positions agree with TRBD1. The CDR3 is 15 residues long. Germline V gene lookup returns CDR1 SGHNT and CDR2 YENEEA. V lost 5 bases, J lost 5 bases, and 6 bases stayed unmatched.

DNA of the CDR3: TGTGCCAGCAGCCAAGTCGTCCGGGGCTACGAGCAGTACTTC. It yields the protein CASSQVVRGYEQYF. The chain recombines TRBV7-3 with TRBJ2-7, with a possible D match to TRBD2 (5 bases). Trimming took off 5 bases at V and 3 bases at J, with 14 bases between the two ends. Germline values: CDR1 SGHTA, CDR2 FQGTGA. CDR3 length: 14 amino acids. Using reference TRBV7-3 and TRBJ2-7 for the parts outside the CDR3, the full variable domain is GAGVSQTPSNKVTEKGKYVELRCDPISGHTALYWYRQSLGQGPEFLIYFQGTGAADDSGLPNDRFFAVRPEGSVSTLKIQRTERGDSAVYLCASSQVVRGYEQYFGPGTRLTVT.

The V and J genes are TRBV10-3 and TRBJ1-1; 7 nucleotides line up with TRBD1. Germline CDR1 ENHRY, CDR2 SYGVKD. V was clipped by 6 bases and J by 5 bases; unmatched bases: 6. The CDR3 spans 13 residues. In DNA, the CDR3 is TGTGCCATCAGCCGGACAGGTAGGACTGAAGCTTTCTTT. Its protein product is CAISRTGRTEAFF.

The chain carries TRBV10-2 and TRBJ2-7; 11 bases agree with TRBD2. The CDR3 has 15 residues. CDR1 and CDR2 (germline): WSHSY, SAAADI. V gave up 10 bases and J gave up 2 bases; unmatched junction bases: 10. DNA of the CDR3: TGCGCCACATCTCCCGGGACTAGCGGAACCTACGAGCAGTACTTC. Its protein product is CATSPGTSGTYEQYF.

The chain combines TRBV19 with TRBJ2-1, with 8 bases lining up with TRBD1. V lost 3 bases, J lost 12 bases, and 7 bases stayed unmatched. CDR1 and CDR2 from the germline V gene are LNHDA and SQIVND (reference sequence). The CDR3 is 13 amino acids. The CDR3 spells CASSILRGQVQFF. CDR3 bases: TGTGCCAGTAGTATCCTCAGGGGGCAAGTGCAGTTCTTC.

The V gene is TRBV6-5, the J gene TRBJ1-1; D gene uncertain. Germline lookup yields CDR1 MNHEY and CDR2 SVGAGI. With 0 bases removed from V and 6 bases from J, the gap between germline ends came to 11 bases. The CDR3 spans 14 residues. CDR3 sequence: CASSYSIFVAEAFF. The CDR3 nucleotides read TGTGCCAGCAGTTACTCGATTTTTGTCGCTGAAGCTTTCTTT.

V and J are TRBV5-4 and TRBJ2-3; D unclear. The CDR3 sequence is 12 residues long. Per germline, CDR1 SGHNT and CDR2 YYREEE (reference sequence). V was shortened by 3 bases and J by 8 bases, with 10 bases between the two germline ends. The CDR3 spells CASSSDITTQYF. The CDR3 DNA sequence: TGTGCCAGCAGCTCAGACATAACTACGCAGTATTTT. The entire variable domain, with the rest obtained from reference TRBV5-4 and TRBJ2-3, is as follows: ETGVTQSPTHLIKTRGQQVTLRCSSQSGHNTVSWYQQALGQGPQFIFQYYREEENGRGNFPPRFSGLQFPNYSSELNVNALELDDSALYLCASSSDITTQYFGPGTRLTVL.

The chain couples TRBV7-6 to TRBJ2-2; 10 bases line up with TRBD1. Losses at the gene ends were 3 bases for V and 3 bases for J; bases not matched to a gene: 10. The CDR3 runs to 18 residues. The germline gives CDR1 SGHVS, CDR2 FNYEAQ. In DNA, the CDR3 is TGTGCCAGCAGCTTGCGTGACAGGGGGCTCAAGGACACCGGGGAGCTGTTTTTT. It specifies CASSLRDRGLKDTGELFF.

This clone was seen a single time. The chain recombines TRBV12-5 with TRBJ1-5, with D hard to call. This CDR3 has 16 residues. The germline V and J ends were trimmed by 0 bases and 4 bases, with 13 bases remaining between them. Germline V lookup: CDR1 LGHNT, CDR2 FRNRAP. In DNA form, the CDR3 reads TGTGCTAGTGGTTTGGTACGGGCCCAGCGAAATCAGCCCCAGCATTTT. Translated: CASGLVRAQRNQPQHF.